This record looks at one T cell receptor beta chain sequence and its context. Antigen: not known. The data stem from a study of T-cell reconstitution after alpha-beta-depleted transplantation in children. Study-wide results and limits: Alpha-beta T cells present about two months after transplant were reported to originate from several hundred expanded graft clones. Most T-cell counts and diversity one year after the transplant came from T cells that were newly produced. Surviving recipient T cells and thymic progenitors accounted for the high day-60 TCRbeta diversity observed in some patients.

Germline lookup yields CDR1 ENHRY and CDR2 SYGVKD. The V and J ends lost 3 bases and 1 base, in that order; junction bases with no gene match: 8. The CDR3 sequence is 19 residues long. Unique molecular identifiers were incorporated during preparation of the TCRbeta library. TCRdb re-analysed the PCR reads in MiXCR, keeping a single row per CDR3 protein. The sample contains 200,000 to 300,000 distinct CDR3 sequences, roughly a quarter of which appear only once. The specimen comprised PBMCs, mostly from graft donor cells, sampled 360 days after TCRalphabeta/CD19-depleted stem cell transplant. This clonotype originated in a female patient aged 2-9 years who had a stem cell transplant for congenital amegakaryocytic thrombocytopenia, so the T cells may come from the graft donor. This rearrangement joins TRBV10-3 to TRBJ2-3, with 15 bases matching TRBD2. CDR3 sequence reads: CAISDRGTSGRSGTDTQYF. CDR3 DNA sequence: TGTGCCATCAGTGACCGAGGGACTAGCGGGAGGAGTGGCACAGATACGCAGTATTTT.